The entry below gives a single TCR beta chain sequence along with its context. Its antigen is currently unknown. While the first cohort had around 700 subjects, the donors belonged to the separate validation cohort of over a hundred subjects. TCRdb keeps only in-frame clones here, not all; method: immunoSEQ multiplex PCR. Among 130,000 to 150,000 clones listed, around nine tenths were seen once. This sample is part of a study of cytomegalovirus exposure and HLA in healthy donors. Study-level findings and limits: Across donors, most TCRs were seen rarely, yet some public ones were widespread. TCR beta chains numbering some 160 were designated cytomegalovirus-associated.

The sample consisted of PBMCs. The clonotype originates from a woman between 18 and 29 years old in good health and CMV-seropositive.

CDR3 DNA sequence: TGTGCCAGCATCGTTCCCCGCAGAGCGGGTTCTCCCGCATCCTACAATGAGCAGTTCTTC. Amino acids: CASIVPRRAGSPASYNEQFF. The gene calls are TRBV2 and TRBJ2-1; TRBD2 might be the D (6 bases). Germline values: CDR1 SNHLY, CDR2 FYNNEI. The CDR3 extends over 20 amino acids. The V end lost 7 bases, the J end lost 1 base, and 29 bases lay between the germline ends. The variable domain in full, with the rest retrieved from reference TRBV2 and TRBJ2-1, is EPEVTQTPSHQVTQMGQEVILRCVPISNHLYFYWYRQILGQKVEFLVSFYNNEISEKSEIFDDQFSVERPDGSNFTLKIRSTKLEDSAMYFCASIVPRRAGSPASYNEQFFGPGTRLTVL.